The rows below give T cell receptor beta chains drawn from one sample of a study of T-cell memory formation after mild COVID-19. TCRdb reprocessed the 5' RACE reads via MiXCR and lists one record per CDR3 protein. Among 200,000 to 250,000 distinct CDR3 sequences listed, about 9.2% were seen once. The sequencing input was PBMCs or a T cell subset sorted from them (not recorded which). These receptor sequences come from a man between 18 and 29 years old who had mild COVID-19 (a few samples of this study predate the infection). Cell type and time point are not known. The CDR3 runs from the conserved cysteine through the conserved F or W. D genes are given only for firm matches. Size is stated for part of the rows, as once, few or many counts, or as a class when the clone is expanded.

J: TRBJ1-1
V: TRBV6-5
size: many
D: -
CDR3: CASSYGRKTEAFF
DNA: TGTGCCAGCAGTTACGGGAGGAAGACTGAAGCTTTCTTT

J: TRBJ1-2
V: TRBV6-5
size: few
D: -
CDR3: CASTSGGYDYGYTF
DNA: TGTGCCAGCACCTCGGGGGGGTATGACTATGGCTACACCTTC

J: TRBJ2-1
V: TRBV6-2/TRBV6-3
size: few
D: -
CDR3: CASRGGGGAEFF
DNA: TGTGCCAGCAGGGGTGGGGGAGGAGCGGAGTTCTTC

J: TRBJ1-2
V: TRBV6-5
size: -
D: -
CDR3: CASSVAGSPVHTF
DNA: TGTGCCAGCAGCGTAGCCGGGTCCCCGGTACACACCTTC

J: TRBJ1-6
V: TRBV5-1
size: few
D: -
CDR3: CASRSRQVGDSPLHF
DNA: TGCGCCAGCAGATCTAGACAGGTCGGGGATTCACCCCTCCACTTT

J: TRBJ2-3
V: TRBV11-2
size: few
D: -
CDR3: CASSLAGSSDTQYF
DNA: TGTGCCAGCAGCTTAGCGGGGTCATCTGATACGCAGTATTTT

J: TRBJ1-2
V: TRBV9
size: -
D: -
CDR3: CASRDETGMGGYTF
DNA: TGTGCCAGCAGGGACGAAACAGGGATGGGTGGCTACACCTTC

J: TRBJ2-6
V: TRBV6-2/TRBV6-3
size: -
D: -
CDR3: CASTLDLAGANVLTF
DNA: TGTGCCAGCACCCTAGATTTAGCTGGGGCCAACGTCCTGACTTTC

J: TRBJ1-1
V: TRBV6-2/TRBV6-3
size: few
D: TRBD1
CDR3: CASHERGRYMNTEAFF
DNA: TGTGCCAGCCACGAGAGGGGGCGATACATGAACACTGAAGCTTTCTTT

J: TRBJ1-5
V: TRBV5-5
size: -
D: -
CDR3: CASSRDGHSNQPQHF
DNA: TGTGCCAGCAGCCGGGACGGTCATAGCAATCAGCCCCAGCATTTT

J: TRBJ2-7
V: TRBV10-3
size: few
D: -
CDR3: CAISAGGLSTEQYF
DNA: TGTGCCATCAGTGCAGGAGGGCTCTCGACTGAGCAGTACTTC

J: TRBJ2-5
V: TRBV7-9
size: -
D: -
CDR3: CATQTPMEEETQYF
DNA: TGTGCCACCCAAACACCCATGGAGGAAGAGACCCAGTACTTC

J: TRBJ2-5
V: TRBV5-1
size: -
D: -
CDR3: CASSLGVGVQETQYF
DNA: TGCGCCAGCAGCTTGGGAGTGGGAGTCCAAGAGACCCAGTACTTC

J: TRBJ2-3
V: TRBV20-1
size: -
D: TRBD1
CDR3: CSAKGTDITDTQYF
DNA: TGCAGTGCTAAGGGGACAGATATCACAGATACGCAGTATTTT

J: TRBJ2-1
V: TRBV11-2
size: few
D: TRBD1
CDR3: CASSLVSGGSYNEQFF
DNA: TGTGCCAGCAGCTTAGTTTCAGGGGGCTCCTACAATGAGCAGTTCTTC

J: TRBJ2-3
V: TRBV20-1
size: -
D: -
CDR3: CSARGTVDTQYF
DNA: TGCAGTGCTAGAGGGACAGTGGATACGCAGTATTTT

J: TRBJ2-7
V: TRBV4-2
size: few
D: -
CDR3: CASSPPRRQQAYEQYF
DNA: TGTGCCAGCAGCCCCCCCCGGAGACAGCAAGCCTACGAGCAGTACTTC

J: TRBJ2-2
V: TRBV18
size: -
D: -
CDR3: CASSPSRLGAGELFF
DNA: TGTGCCAGCTCACCATCTCGCCTGGGCGCCGGGGAGCTGTTTTTT

J: TRBJ1-6
V: TRBV7-9
size: once
D: -
CDR3: CASSRGSSYNSPLHF
DNA: TGTGCCAGCAGCCGTGGGAGCTCCTATAATTCACCCCTCCACTTT

J: TRBJ1-2
V: TRBV7-2
size: -
D: -
CDR3: CASSFGPLTGYTF
DNA: TGTGCCAGCAGCTTCGGTCCGCTCACGGGCTACACCTTC

J: TRBJ1-1
V: TRBV11-3
size: -
D: -
CDR3: CASSFDGPETEAFF
DNA: TGTGCCAGCAGCTTTGACGGACCCGAGACTGAAGCTTTCTTT

J: TRBJ2-1
V: TRBV12-3/TRBV12-4
size: many
D: TRBD2
CDR3: CASSPGLAGNNEQFF
DNA: TGTGCCAGCAGTCCCGGGTTAGCGGGGAACAATGAGCAGTTCTTC

J: TRBJ1-5
V: TRBV3-1
size: few
D: TRBD1
CDR3: CASSQGTGQQPQHF
DNA: TGTGCCAGCAGCCAAGGGACAGGGCAACAGCCCCAGCATTTT

J: TRBJ1-5
V: TRBV15
size: few
D: -
CDR3: CATSSSGYSNQPQHF
DNA: TGTGCCACCAGCAGTAGTGGTTATAGCAATCAGCCCCAGCATTTT

J: TRBJ2-7
V: TRBV4-1
size: many
D: TRBD1
CDR3: CASSQPGRGQGEQYF
DNA: TGCGCCAGCAGCCAACCCGGCAGGGGGCAGGGGGAGCAGTACTTC

J: TRBJ1-1
V: TRBV29-1
size: -
D: -
CDR3: CSVLGGISTEAFF
DNA: TGCAGCGTTCTAGGGGGGATCAGCACTGAAGCTTTCTTT

J: TRBJ2-3
V: TRBV5-1
size: -
D: TRBD1
CDR3: CASSLADRVGSDTQYF
DNA: TGCGCCAGCAGCTTGGCGGACAGGGTTGGTTCAGATACGCAGTATTTT

J: TRBJ1-2
V: TRBV6-6
size: -
D: -
CDR3: CASSRQVRVNYGYTF
DNA: TGTGCCAGCAGTCGACAGGTTCGGGTGAACTATGGCTACACCTTC

J: TRBJ1-1
V: TRBV6-2/TRBV6-3
size: many
D: -
CDR3: CASSYETENTEAFF
DNA: TGTGCCAGCAGTTACGAGACAGAGAACACTGAAGCTTTCTTT

J: TRBJ2-3
V: TRBV5-1
size: few
D: TRBD1
CDR3: CASSRLGTGNTDTQYF
DNA: TGCGCCAGCAGCAGACTCGGGACAGGGAACACAGATACGCAGTATTTT

J: TRBJ2-1
V: TRBV14
size: few
D: -
CDR3: CASSQDMWTKNEQFF
DNA: TGTGCCAGCAGCCAAGATATGTGGACTAAAAATGAGCAGTTCTTC

J: TRBJ1-1
V: TRBV6-6
size: -
D: -
CDR3: CASSLGHSNTEAFF
DNA: TGTGCCAGCAGTCTAGGACACTCGAACACTGAAGCTTTCTTT

J: TRBJ2-1
V: TRBV9
size: few
D: TRBD2
CDR3: CASSVVSGGAFGDNEQFF
DNA: TGTGCCAGCAGCGTAGTGAGCGGGGGGGCCTTTGGGGACAATGAGCAGTTCTTC